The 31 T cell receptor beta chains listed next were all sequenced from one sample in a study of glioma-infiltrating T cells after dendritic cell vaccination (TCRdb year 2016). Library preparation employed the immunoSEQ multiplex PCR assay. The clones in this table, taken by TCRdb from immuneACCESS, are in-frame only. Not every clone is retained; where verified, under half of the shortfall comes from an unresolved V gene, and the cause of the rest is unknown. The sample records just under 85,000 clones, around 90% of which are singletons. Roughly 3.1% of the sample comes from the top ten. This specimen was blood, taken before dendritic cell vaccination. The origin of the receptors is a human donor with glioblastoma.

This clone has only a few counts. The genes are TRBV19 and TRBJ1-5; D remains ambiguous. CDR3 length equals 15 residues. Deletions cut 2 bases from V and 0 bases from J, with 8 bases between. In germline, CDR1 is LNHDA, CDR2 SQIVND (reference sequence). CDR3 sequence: CASSIQQNSNQPQHF. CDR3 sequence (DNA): TGTGCCAGTAGTATACAACAAAATAGCAATCAGCCCCAGCATTTT.

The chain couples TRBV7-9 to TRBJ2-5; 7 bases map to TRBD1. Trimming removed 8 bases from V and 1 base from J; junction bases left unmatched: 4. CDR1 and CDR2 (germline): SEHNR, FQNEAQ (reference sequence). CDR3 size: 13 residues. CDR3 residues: CASGPGGQETQYF. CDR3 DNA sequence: TGTGCCAGCGGACCAGGGGGCCAAGAGACCCAGTACTTC.

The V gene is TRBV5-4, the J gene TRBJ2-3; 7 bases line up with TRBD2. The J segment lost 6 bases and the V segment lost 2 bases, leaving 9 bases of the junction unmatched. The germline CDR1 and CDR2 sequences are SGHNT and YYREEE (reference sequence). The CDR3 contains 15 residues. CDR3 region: CASSLSSGLVDTQYF. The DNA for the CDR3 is TGTGCCAGCAGCTTATCTAGCGGACTGGTGGATACGCAGTATTTT. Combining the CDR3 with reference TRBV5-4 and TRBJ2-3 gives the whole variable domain ETGVTQSPTHLIKTRGQQVTLRCSSQSGHNTVSWYQQALGQGPQFIFQYYREEENGRGNFPPRFSGLQFPNYSSELNVNALELDDSALYLCASSLSSGLVDTQYFGPGTRLTVL.

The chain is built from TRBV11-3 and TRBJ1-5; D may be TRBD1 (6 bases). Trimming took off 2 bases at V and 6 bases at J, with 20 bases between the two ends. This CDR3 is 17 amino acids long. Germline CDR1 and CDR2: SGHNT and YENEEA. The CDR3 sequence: CASSLKGKAGGGQPQHF. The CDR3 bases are TGTGCCAGCAGCTTAAAGGGAAAGGCGGGGGGCGGTCAGCCCCAGCATTTT.

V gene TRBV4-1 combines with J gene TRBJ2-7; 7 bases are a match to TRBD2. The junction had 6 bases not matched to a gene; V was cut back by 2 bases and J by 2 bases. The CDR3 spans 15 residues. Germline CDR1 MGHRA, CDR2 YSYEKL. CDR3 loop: CASSQSSLAAYEQYF. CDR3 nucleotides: TGCGCCAGCAGCCAATCTAGCCTAGCGGCCTACGAGCAGTACTTC.

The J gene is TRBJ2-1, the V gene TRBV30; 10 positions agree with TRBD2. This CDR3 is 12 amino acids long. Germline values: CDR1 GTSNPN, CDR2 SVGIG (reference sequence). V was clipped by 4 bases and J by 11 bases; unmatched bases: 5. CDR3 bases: TGTGCCTGGACTGGTAGCGGGAGGCAGCAGTTCTTC. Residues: CAWTGSGRQQFF.

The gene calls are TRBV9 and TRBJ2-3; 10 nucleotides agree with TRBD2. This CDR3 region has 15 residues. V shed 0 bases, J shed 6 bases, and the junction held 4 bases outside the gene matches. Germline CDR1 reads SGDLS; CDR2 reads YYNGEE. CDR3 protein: CASSVGVAGGDTQYF. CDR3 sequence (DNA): TGTGCCAGCAGCGTAGGAGTAGCGGGGGGTGATACGCAGTATTTT.

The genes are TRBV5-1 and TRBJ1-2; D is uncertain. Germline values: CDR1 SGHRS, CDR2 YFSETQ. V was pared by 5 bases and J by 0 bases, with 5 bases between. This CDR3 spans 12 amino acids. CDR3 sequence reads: CASRGANYGYTF. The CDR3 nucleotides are TGCGCCAGCAGGGGCGCTAACTATGGCTACACCTTC.

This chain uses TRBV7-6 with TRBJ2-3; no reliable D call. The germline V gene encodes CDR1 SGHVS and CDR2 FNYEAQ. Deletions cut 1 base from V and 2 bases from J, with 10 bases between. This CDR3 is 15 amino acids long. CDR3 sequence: CASSLVSPITDTQYF. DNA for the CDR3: TGTGCCAGCAGCTTAGTTAGTCCGATCACAGATACGCAGTATTTT.

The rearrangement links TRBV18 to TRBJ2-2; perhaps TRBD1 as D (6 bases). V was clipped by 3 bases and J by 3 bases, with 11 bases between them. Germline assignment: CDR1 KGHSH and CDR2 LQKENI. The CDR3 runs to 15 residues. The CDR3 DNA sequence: TGTGCCAGCTCACCTCCAGGGGCCTACACCGGGGAGCTGTTTTTT. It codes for CASSPPGAYTGELFF.

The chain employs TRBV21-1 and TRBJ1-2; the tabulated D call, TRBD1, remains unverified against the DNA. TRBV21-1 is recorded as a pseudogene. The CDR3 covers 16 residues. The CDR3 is CASKGLGTGYNYGYTF. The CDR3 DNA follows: TGTGCCAGCAAGGGACTCGGGACAGGTTATAACTATGGCTACACCTTC.

CDR3: CASSAFLAGGAGEQFF. The CDR3 DNA is TGCGCCAGCAGCGCCTTCCTAGCGGGGGGTGCAGGTGAGCAGTTCTTC. The rearrangement uses TRBV5-1 and TRBJ2-1; the match to TRBD2 covers 11 bases. This CDR3 is 16 amino acids long. With V trimmed by 4 bases and J by 9 bases, 12 bases remained unmatched. The V gene's germline CDR1 is SGHRS and CDR2 YFSETQ.

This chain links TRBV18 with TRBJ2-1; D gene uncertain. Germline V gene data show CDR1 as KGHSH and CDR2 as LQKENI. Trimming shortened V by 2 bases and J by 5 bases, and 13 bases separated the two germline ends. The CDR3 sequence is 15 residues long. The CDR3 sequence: CASSPSRLADNEQFF. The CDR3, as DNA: TGTGCCAGCTCACCATCTCGACTGGCCGACAATGAGCAGTTCTTC.

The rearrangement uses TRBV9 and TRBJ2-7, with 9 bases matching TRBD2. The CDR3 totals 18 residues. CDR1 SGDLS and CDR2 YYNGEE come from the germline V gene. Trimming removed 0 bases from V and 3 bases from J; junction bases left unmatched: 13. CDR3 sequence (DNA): TGTGCCAGCAGCGTAGCTCCCACTTTGGCGGGGGGGCTCTACGAGCAGTACTTC. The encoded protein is CASSVAPTLAGGLYEQYF.

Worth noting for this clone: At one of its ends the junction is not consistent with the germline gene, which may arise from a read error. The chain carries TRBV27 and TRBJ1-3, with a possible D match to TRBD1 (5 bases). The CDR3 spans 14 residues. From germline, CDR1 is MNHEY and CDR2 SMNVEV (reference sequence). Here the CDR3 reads CASSLSLRGSTIYF. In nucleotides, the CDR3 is TGTGCCAGCAGTTTATCGTTAAGGGGAAGCACCATATATTTT.

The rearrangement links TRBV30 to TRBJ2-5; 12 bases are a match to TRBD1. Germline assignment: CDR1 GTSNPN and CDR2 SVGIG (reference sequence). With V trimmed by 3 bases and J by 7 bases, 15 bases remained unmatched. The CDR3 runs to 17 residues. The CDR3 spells CAWRTLRGQGARATQYF. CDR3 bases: TGTGCCTGGAGAACCCTAAGGGGACAGGGGGCTAGGGCGACCCAGTACTTC. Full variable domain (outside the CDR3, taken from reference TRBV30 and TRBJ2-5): SQTIHQWPATLVQPVGSPLSLECTVEGTSNPNLYWYRQAAGRGLQLLFYSVGIGQISSEVPQNLSASRPQDRQFILSSKKLLLSDSGFYLCAWRTLRGQGARATQYFGPGTRLLVL.

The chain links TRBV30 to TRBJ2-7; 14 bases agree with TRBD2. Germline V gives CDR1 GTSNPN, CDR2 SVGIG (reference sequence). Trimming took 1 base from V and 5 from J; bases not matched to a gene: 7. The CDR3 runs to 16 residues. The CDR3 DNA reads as TGTGCCTGGAGTGAGACTAGCGGGAGGGCCATCGACGAGCAGTACTTC. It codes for CAWSETSGRAIDEQYF. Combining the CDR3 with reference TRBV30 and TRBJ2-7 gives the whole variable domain SQTIHQWPATLVQPVGSPLSLECTVEGTSNPNLYWYRQAAGRGLQLLFYSVGIGQISSEVPQNLSASRPQDRQFILSSKKLLLSDSGFYLCAWSETSGRAIDEQYFGPGTRLTVT.

The CDR3 reads CASSKSSGANVLTF. CDR3 DNA: TGCGCCAGCAGCAAGAGCTCTGGGGCCAACGTCCTGACTTTC. The chain has TRBV5-1 and TRBJ2-6; D gene unclear. Trimming took off 4 bases at V and 0 bases at J, with 5 bases between the two ends. Germline-derived CDR1 and CDR2 are SGHRS and YFSETQ. CDR3 length: 14 residues.

In DNA, the CDR3 is TGTGCCAGCAGCTTCATGGCGGAGGGTGAGCAGTTCTTC. It codes for CASSFMAEGEQFF. The genes are TRBV7-2 and TRBJ2-1, with D perhaps matching TRBD2 (6 bases). V was clipped by 3 bases and J by 9 bases, with 12 bases between them. The CDR3 is 13 amino acids. Germline loops: CDR1 SGHTA, CDR2 FQGNSA.

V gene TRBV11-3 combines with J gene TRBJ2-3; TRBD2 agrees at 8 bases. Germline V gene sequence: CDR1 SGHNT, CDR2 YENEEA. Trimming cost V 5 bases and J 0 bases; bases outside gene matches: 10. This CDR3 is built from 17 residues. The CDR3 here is CASSHGRGITSTDTQYF. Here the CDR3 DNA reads TGTGCCAGCAGCCACGGGAGGGGAATTACTAGCACAGATACGCAGTATTTT. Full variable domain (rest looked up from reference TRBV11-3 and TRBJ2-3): EAGVVQSPRYKIIEKKQPVAFWCNPISGHNTLYWYLQNLGQGPELLIRYENEEAVDDSQLPKDRFSAERLKGVDSTLKIQPAELGDSAVYLCASSHGRGITSTDTQYFGPGTRLTVL.

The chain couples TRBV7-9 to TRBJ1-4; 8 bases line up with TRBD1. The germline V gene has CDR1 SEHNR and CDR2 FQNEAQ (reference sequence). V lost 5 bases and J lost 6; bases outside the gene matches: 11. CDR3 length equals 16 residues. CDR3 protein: CASSRTGGASDEKLFF. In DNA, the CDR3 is TGTGCCAGCAGCCGAACAGGGGGAGCATCGGATGAAAAACTGTTTTTT.

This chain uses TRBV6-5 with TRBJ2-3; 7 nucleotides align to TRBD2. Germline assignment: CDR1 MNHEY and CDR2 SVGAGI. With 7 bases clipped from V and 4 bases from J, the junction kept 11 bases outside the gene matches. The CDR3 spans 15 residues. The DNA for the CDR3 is TGTGCCAGCAAGGGAAGCGGGGCCCTGCCAGATACGCAGTATTTT. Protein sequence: CASKGSGALPDTQYF.

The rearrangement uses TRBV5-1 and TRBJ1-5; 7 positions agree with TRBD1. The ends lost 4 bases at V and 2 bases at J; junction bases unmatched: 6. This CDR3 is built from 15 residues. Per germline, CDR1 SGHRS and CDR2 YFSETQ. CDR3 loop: CASSVDGQGNQPQHF. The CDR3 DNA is TGCGCCAGCAGCGTCGATGGACAGGGCAATCAGCCCCAGCATTTT.

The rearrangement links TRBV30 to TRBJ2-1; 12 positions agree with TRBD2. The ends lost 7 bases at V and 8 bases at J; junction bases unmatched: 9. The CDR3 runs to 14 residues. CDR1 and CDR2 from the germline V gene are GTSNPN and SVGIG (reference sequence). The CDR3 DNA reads TGTGCCTCGCGGACTAGCGGGGCTAAGGATGAGCAGTTCTTC. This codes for CASRTSGAKDEQFF. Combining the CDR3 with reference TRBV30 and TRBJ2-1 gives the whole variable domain SQTIHQWPATLVQPVGSPLSLECTVEGTSNPNLYWYRQAAGRGLQLLFYSVGIGQISSEVPQNLSASRPQDRQFILSSKKLLLSDSGFYLCASRTSGAKDEQFFGPGTRLTVL.

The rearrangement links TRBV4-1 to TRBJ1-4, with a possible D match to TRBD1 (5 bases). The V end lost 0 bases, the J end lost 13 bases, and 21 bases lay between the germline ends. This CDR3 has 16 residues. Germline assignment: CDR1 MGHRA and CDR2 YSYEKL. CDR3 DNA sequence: TGCGCCAGCAGCCAAGATCTAACCACCGTAATTAGGGGACTGTTTTTT. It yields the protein CASSQDLTTVIRGLFF.

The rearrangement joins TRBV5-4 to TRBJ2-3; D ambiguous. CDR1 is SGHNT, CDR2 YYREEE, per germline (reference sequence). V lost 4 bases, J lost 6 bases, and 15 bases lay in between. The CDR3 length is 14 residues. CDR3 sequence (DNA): TGTGCCAGCAGCCCCCGGTCTGTAGTCGATACGCAGTATTTT. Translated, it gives CASSPRSVVDTQYF.

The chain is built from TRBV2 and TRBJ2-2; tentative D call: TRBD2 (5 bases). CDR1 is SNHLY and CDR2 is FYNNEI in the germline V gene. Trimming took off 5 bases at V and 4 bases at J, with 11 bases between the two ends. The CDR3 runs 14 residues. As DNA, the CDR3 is TGTGCCAGCAGTAGCGGTCGGGTCACCGGGGAGCTGTTTTTT. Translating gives CASSSGRVTGELFF. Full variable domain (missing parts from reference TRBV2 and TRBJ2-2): EPEVTQTPSHQVTQMGQEVILRCVPISNHLYFYWYRQILGQKVEFLVSFYNNEISEKSEIFDDQFSVERPDGSNFTLKIRSTKLEDSAMYFCASSSGRVTGELFFGEGSRLTVL.

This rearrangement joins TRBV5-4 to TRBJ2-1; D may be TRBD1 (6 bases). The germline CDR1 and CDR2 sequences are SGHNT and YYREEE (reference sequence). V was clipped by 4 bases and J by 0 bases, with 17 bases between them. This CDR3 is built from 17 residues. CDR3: CASSERSRGPSYNEQFF. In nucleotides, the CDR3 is TGTGCCAGCAGCGAGCGCTCCAGGGGTCCCTCCTACAATGAGCAGTTCTTC. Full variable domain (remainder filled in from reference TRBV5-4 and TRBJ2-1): ETGVTQSPTHLIKTRGQQVTLRCSSQSGHNTVSWYQQALGQGPQFIFQYYREEENGRGNFPPRFSGLQFPNYSSELNVNALELDDSALYLCASSERSRGPSYNEQFFGPGTRLTVL.

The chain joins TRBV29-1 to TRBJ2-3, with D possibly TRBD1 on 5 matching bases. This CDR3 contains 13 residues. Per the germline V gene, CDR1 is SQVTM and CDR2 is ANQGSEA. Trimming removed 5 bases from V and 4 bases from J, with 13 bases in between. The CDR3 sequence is CSVRPGPSDTQYF. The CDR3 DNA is TGCAGCGTTCGCCCAGGGCCGTCAGATACGCAGTATTTT.

The CDR3 coding sequence is TGTGCCAGCAGTGAGCCTTTGTGGACAGATAGCAATCAGCCCCAGCATTTT. Residues: CASSEPLWTDSNQPQHF. The gene calls are TRBV6-1 and TRBJ1-5; D possibly corresponds to TRBD1 (6 bases). Germline CDR1 reads MNHNS; CDR2 reads SASEGT. V shed 3 bases and J shed 0 bases, with 15 bases lying between them. CDR3 length: 17 amino acids.

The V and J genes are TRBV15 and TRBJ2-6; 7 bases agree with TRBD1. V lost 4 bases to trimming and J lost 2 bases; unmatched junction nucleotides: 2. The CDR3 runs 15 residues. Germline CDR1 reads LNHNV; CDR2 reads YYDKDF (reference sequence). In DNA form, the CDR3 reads TGTGCCACCAGCACTACAGGGGCTGGGGCCAACGTCCTGACTTTC. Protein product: CATSTTGAGANVLTF.